This T cell receptor (beta chain) was identified during a study of siplizumab effects on memory and regulatory T cells. In regard to this clone: What it binds is unknown.

A 37°C coculture lasting less than 7 days was applied to the mixed lymphocyte reaction cells. The protocol was immunoSEQ multiplex PCR, while the TCRdb copy is restricted to in-frame clones and leaves out a portion. The sample yields thousands of clones, around 55% seen once. The trim removed 3 bases at V and 4 bases at J, leaving 5 bases unmatched. There are 15 residues in the CDR3. CDR1 and CDR2 from the germline V gene are SGDLS and YYNGEE. Material for sequencing was CFSE-low (dividing) CD8+ T cells sorted from an allogeneic mixed lymphocyte reaction. The chain combines TRBV9 with TRBJ2-3, with TRBD2 matching over 10 bases. The source is a human donor in good health; the cells came from an allogeneic mixed lymphocyte reaction. Some clones in this sample may be carry-over from other donors' samples. CDR3 nucleotides: TGTGCCAGCAGCGAAGGGACTAGCGTGGCAGATACGCAGTATTTT. As protein: CASSEGTSVADTQYF.